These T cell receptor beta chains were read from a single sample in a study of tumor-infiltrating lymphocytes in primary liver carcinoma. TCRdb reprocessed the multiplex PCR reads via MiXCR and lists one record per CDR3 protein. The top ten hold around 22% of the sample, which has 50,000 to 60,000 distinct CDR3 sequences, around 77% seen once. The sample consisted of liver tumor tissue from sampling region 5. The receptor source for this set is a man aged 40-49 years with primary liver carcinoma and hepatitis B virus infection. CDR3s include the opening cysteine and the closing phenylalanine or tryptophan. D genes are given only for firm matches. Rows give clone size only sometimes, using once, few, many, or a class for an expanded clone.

DNA: TGTGCCAGTAGGCTCTGGACAGGGGGCGGCTACACCTTC; CDR3: CASRLWTGGGYTF; J: TRBJ1-2; V: TRBV28; size: -; D: TRBD1
DNA: TGTGTCAGCAGTTGGCCAGGCAATCAGCCCCAGCATTTT; CDR3: CVSSWPGNQPQHF; J: TRBJ1-5; V: TRBV6-1; size: -; D: -
DNA: TGTGCCAGCACCAAGGTTCCGGGACAGGGAGGGTACGAGCAGTACTTC; CDR3: CASTKVPGQGGYEQYF; J: TRBJ2-7; V: TRBV7-9; size: many; D: TRBD1
DNA: TGTGCCAGCAGCTTAGATCACAGGGTCTCCTACGAGCAGTACTTC; CDR3: CASSLDHRVSYEQYF; J: TRBJ2-7; V: TRBV11-2; size: large; D: -
DNA: TGTGCCAGCATTTCGGGGACAGGGGCTGAAGCCTTCTTT; CDR3: CASISGTGAEAFF; J: TRBJ1-1; V: TRBV5-6; size: -; D: TRBD1
DNA: TGTGCGAACAGCTCTCACAGGAACTCCTACGAGCAGTACTTC; CDR3: CANSSHRNSYEQYF; J: TRBJ2-7; V: TRBV11-2; size: -; D: -
DNA: TGTGCCAGCAGCCCCCCCGGACAGGGTCAAAGGGGCGAGCAGTACTTC; CDR3: CASSPPGQGQRGEQYF; J: TRBJ2-7; V: TRBV28; size: many; D: TRBD1
DNA: TGTGCCATCAGTGAGGGGGGGCAGGCTCAGCCCCAGCATTTT; CDR3: CAISEGGQAQPQHF; J: TRBJ1-5; V: TRBV10-3; size: few; D: -
DNA: TGTGCCAGCAAGGTGGAGGGGGCTGCGGCTTTCTTT; CDR3: CASKVEGAAAFF; J: TRBJ1-1; V: TRBV6-5; size: -; D: TRBD1
DNA: TGTGCCAGCAGCTCCCCTCCTGGCGGGAGGGCCTTTAGTGAGCAGTTCTTC; CDR3: CASSSPPGGRAFSEQFF; J: TRBJ2-1; V: TRBV11-1; size: few; D: TRBD2
DNA: TGTGCCATCGGTCCAGGGGGCGATCGGAACACTGAAGCTTTCTTT; CDR3: CAIGPGGDRNTEAFF; J: TRBJ1-1; V: TRBV10-3; size: -; D: TRBD1
DNA: TGTGCCAGCAGCCAAGATTTGGGGACTAGGGGCGGTACGCAGTATTTT; CDR3: CASSQDLGTRGGTQYF; J: TRBJ2-3; V: TRBV4-2; size: few; D: TRBD2
DNA: TGTGCCATCAGTGGTAGCCAGGAGGCTGGAGTCAACGTCCTGACTTTC; CDR3: CAISGSQEAGVNVLTF; J: TRBJ2-6; V: TRBV10-3; size: -; D: -